The clone carrying this TCR beta chain was counted many times. Its antigen is unknown. The CDR3 loop spans 13 amino acids. Germline CDR1 reads SGDLS; CDR2 reads YYNGEE. V dropped 4 bases and J dropped 9 bases, with 16 bases sitting between them. This specimen belongs to a study of neurological immune-mediated disorders. Study-wide results and limits: None of the CDR3 amino acid sequences of expanded clones recurred across subjects, suggesting private repertoires in all groups.

5'RACE employing 10-nucleotide random UMIs yielded the cDNA. MiXCR, run by TCRdb on the 5' RACE reads, gives a single entry per CDR3 protein. The sample gives around 14,000 distinct CDR3 sequences, 8% to 13% of which show up once; around 25% is in the top ten. PBMCs numbering 2 million and stored at -80 C yielded the unsorted libraries. V gene TRBV9 combines with J gene TRBJ1-2, with D unclear. This clonotype was obtained from a middle-aged woman in good health. Sequencing used PBMCs. Written as DNA, the CDR3 is TGTGCCAGCAGCCCCCCATTGGAGGGAAGCTACACCTTC. The encoded protein is CASSPPLEGSYTF.